The rows below give T cell receptor beta chains drawn from one sample of a study of T cell responses to AZD1222 COVID-19 vaccine. Produced via immunoSEQ multiplex PCR; TCRdb's table is partial and in-frame only. The sample holds roughly 120,000 clones, around 85% seen once. Sequencing was performed on peripheral blood, taken 28 days after the second AZD1222 dose. These receptors were taken from an adult who received the AZD1222 COVID-19 vaccine. Each CDR3 is given with its conserved first and last residue. Not every row has a clone size; where given, it reads once, few, many or a size class.

V: TRBV18
J: TRBJ1-1
size: few
CDR3: CASSEPWGKTEAFF

V: TRBV7-7
J: TRBJ2-1
size: once
CDR3: CASSLAEGANEQFF

V: TRBV19
J: TRBJ1-4
size: once
CDR3: CASSPGQGTNEKLFF

V: TRBV3-1/TRBV3-2
J: TRBJ2-5
size: .
CDR3: CASSQVWGAGDQETQYF

V: TRBV19
J: TRBJ2-5
size: .
CDR3: CASSTKEGGRRRETQYF

V: TRBV27
J: TRBJ2-3
size: few
CDR3: CASTWGEGSTDTQYF

V: TRBV19
J: TRBJ1-3
size: .
CDR3: CASSHDRGRNTIYF

V: TRBV5-4
J: TRBJ2-7
size: .
CDR3: CASSHSDRSSYEQYF

V: TRBV2
J: TRBJ1-5
size: .
CDR3: CASSRQGYSNQPQHF

V: TRBV19
J: TRBJ2-7
size: .
CDR3: CASSTPQRGPYEQYF

V: TRBV19
J: TRBJ1-6
size: .
CDR3: CASSMPQTSYNSPLHF

V: TRBV29-1
J: TRBJ2-7
size: .
CDR3: CSVEPAGEPYEQYF

V: TRBV5-3
J: TRBJ2-5
size: once
CDR3: CARSSGQVAQETQYF

V: TRBV5-8
J: TRBJ1-2
size: .
CDR3: CASSFPGRGIPTNYGYTF

V: TRBV7-2
J: TRBJ1-6
size: .
CDR3: CASSLGLGSGSPLHF

V: TRBV4-1
J: TRBJ1-3
size: .
CDR3: CASSQSIISGNTIYF

V: TRBV29-1
J: TRBJ1-1
size: .
CDR3: CSIRILGGTEAFF

V: TRBV7-9
J: TRBJ1-2
size: .
CDR3: CASSLEGSAGTNYGYTF

V: TRBV28
J: TRBJ1-1
size: .
CDR3: CASSVMSTEAFF

V: TRBV7-2
J: TRBJ1-4
size: .
CDR3: CASSLSGQGDLYEKLFF

V: TRBV9
J: TRBJ2-2
size: .
CDR3: CASSVPSGGPNTGELFF

V: TRBV30
J: TRBJ1-2
size: .
CDR3: CASRDRGRDGYTF

V: TRBV5-1
J: TRBJ1-1
size: .
CDR3: CASSRGKDTEAFF

V: TRBV7-7
J: TRBJ2-5
size: few
CDR3: CASSPGTGVQQETQYF

V: TRBV19
J: TRBJ1-6
size: .
CDR3: CASSGTPLYNSPLHF

V: TRBV23-1
J: TRBJ1-6
size: .
CDR3: CASSRRAGTPTNSPLHF

V: TRBV19
J: TRBJ1-4
size: .
CDR3: CASSIKLGEKLFF

V: TRBV5-4
J: TRBJ1-2
size: .
CDR3: CASSRQGNYGYTF

V: TRBV5-1
J: TRBJ2-1
size: .
CDR3: CASTSGTPRPYNEQFF

V: TRBV4-3
J: TRBJ1-4
size: .
CDR3: CASSQELGGWGVEKLFF

V: TRBV5-4
J: TRBJ1-2
size: .
CDR3: CASSFDGPWKGYTF

V: TRBV7-9
J: TRBJ1-5
size: .
CDR3: CASSSDRIVIQPQHF

V: TRBV19
J: TRBJ2-3
size: .
CDR3: CATQTGFTDTQYF

V: TRBV7-6
J: TRBJ1-4
size: once
CDR3: CASSLAGQLNEKLFF

V: TRBV4-1
J: TRBJ1-5
size: .
CDR3: CASSPTTGDAYGNNQPQHF

V: TRBV3-1/TRBV3-2
J: TRBJ2-7
size: .
CDR3: CASSQVSVSYEQYF

V: TRBV24-1
J: TRBJ1-2
size: .
CDR3: CATSDPMTAGYTF

V: TRBV5-1
J: TRBJ1-1
size: .
CDR3: CASSFEGFPAEAFF

V: TRBV12-3/TRBV12-4
J: TRBJ1-3
size: .
CDR3: CAGTGVSGNTIYF

V: TRBV6-1
J: TRBJ1-5
size: .
CDR3: CASSEVEGSNNQPQHF

V: TRBV19
J: TRBJ1-1
size: .
CDR3: CASSSRTGVLAEAFF

V: TRBV19
J: TRBJ1-1
size: .
CDR3: CASSIDRGAAEAFF

V: TRBV7-2
J: TRBJ2-2
size: .
CDR3: CASSFDPQTSDTGELFF

V: TRBV18
J: TRBJ1-1
size: .
CDR3: CASSLGQGAGMNTEAFF

V: TRBV28
J: TRBJ1-6
size: .
CDR3: CASSLRDRDVSPLHF

V: TRBV6-2/TRBV6-3
J: TRBJ2-2
size: .
CDR3: CASSPGQGAGELFF

V: TRBV30
J: TRBJ1-4
size: few
CDR3: CAWDRLGTGEKLFF

V: TRBV5-4
J: TRBJ1-3
size: .
CDR3: CASSLERGLSGNTIYF

V: TRBV19
J: TRBJ1-4
size: .
CDR3: CASSADRAGKLNEKLFF

V: TRBV28
J: TRBJ2-4
size: .
CDR3: CASSLSKGNIQYF

V: TRBV7-8
J: TRBJ2-2
size: .
CDR3: CASSPRVSGVANTGELFF

V: TRBV5-1
J: TRBJ2-7
size: .
CDR3: CASSGNRGWEQYF

V: TRBV30
J: TRBJ1-5
size: .
CDR3: CAWSLVGNQPQHF

V: TRBV6-5
J: TRBJ1-4
size: .
CDR3: CASSPGDRANEKLFF

V: TRBV6-2/TRBV6-3
J: TRBJ1-2
size: .
CDR3: CASSLKPGRSVLNGYTF

V: TRBV28
J: TRBJ2-7
size: .
CDR3: CASTTTGYNSYEQYF

V: TRBV7-9
J: TRBJ2-1
size: .
CDR3: CASSLMRGHDEQFF